This T cell receptor beta chain was sequenced during a study of CXCR3-negative and CXCR3-positive naive CD8 T cells. Overall study: Roughly 1.5 +/- 0.3 million TRB reads came from each library, giving about 135 million in total.

Study-level findings and limits: Higher TRB CDR3 hydrophobicity marked CXCR3-positive naive cells relative to CXCR3-negative naive cells.

The libraries of TRB cDNA were constructed through 5' RACE using UMI labels. Each CDR3 protein gets one entry in TCRdb, which reprocessed the 5' RACE reads and gives no DNA. This sample's table reports tens of thousands of distinct CDR3 sequences. In the case of this clonotype: Antigen unknown.

The length of the CDR3 is 16 residues. In germline, CDR1 is LGHNA, CDR2 YSLEER. Every CD8+ subset sample held a few hundred thousand flow-sorted cells, done in triplicate. Sequenced material: naive CXCR3+ CD8+ T cells from blood. Regarding subset: CD45RO-CCR7+CD27+CD95- naive CD8+ T cells expressing CXCR3 (TNR3+). The V gene is TRBV4-3, the J gene TRBJ2-7; lacking DNA, the TRBD2 call made by TCRdb goes unchecked. This receptor was taken from a human donor in good health. Some clones in this sample may be carry-over from other donors' samples. CDR3 amino acids: CASSQAGLAGDHEQYF.